A selection of T cell receptor beta chains follows, all from one sample in a study. TCRdb independently ran MiXCR on the RT-PCR reads; one entry per CDR3 protein. The table includes almost 700,000 distinct CDR3 sequences, 14% detected once. What was sequenced was memory CD4+ T cells from blood. These receptors came from a female donor in good health, serving as a healthy control. Each CDR3 is given with its conserved first and last residue. Each record gives: clone size, V gene, J gene, CDR3 protein. Clone sizes are given selectively: once, few, many, or a class where the clone is expanded.

clone size: -; V gene: TRBV3-1; J gene: TRBJ1-5; CDR3 protein: CASSQWTGNNQPQHF
clone size: -; V gene: TRBV18; J gene: TRBJ1-5; CDR3 protein: CASSLRDNSNQPQHF
clone size: few; V gene: TRBV6-6; J gene: TRBJ2-7; CDR3 protein: CASRPGTQTYEQYF
clone size: few; V gene: TRBV12-3/TRBV12-4; J gene: TRBJ1-2; CDR3 protein: CASIRTDGYTF
clone size: -; V gene: TRBV7-8; J gene: TRBJ2-7; CDR3 protein: CASSLASGHPTSYEQYF
clone size: few; V gene: TRBV6-4; J gene: TRBJ2-1; CDR3 protein: CASSDSFSSGRTDEQFF
clone size: once; V gene: TRBV6-1; J gene: TRBJ2-3; CDR3 protein: CASWGGAFDTQYF
clone size: many; V gene: TRBV5-1; J gene: TRBJ2-5; CDR3 protein: CASSLEGKQETQYF
clone size: many; V gene: TRBV12-3/TRBV12-4; J gene: TRBJ2-2; CDR3 protein: CASSPAGGRTGELFF
clone size: -; V gene: TRBV15; J gene: TRBJ1-5; CDR3 protein: CATSGETGNQPQHF
clone size: many; V gene: TRBV24-1; J gene: TRBJ2-1; CDR3 protein: CATRGTASNEQFF
clone size: few; V gene: TRBV6-5; J gene: TRBJ1-4; CDR3 protein: CASSPTLASEKLFF
clone size: few; V gene: TRBV9; J gene: TRBJ2-3; CDR3 protein: CASSSSGTSGTDTQYF
clone size: few; V gene: TRBV15; J gene: TRBJ1-2; CDR3 protein: CATSRDIGGYTF
clone size: -; V gene: TRBV5-8; J gene: TRBJ2-7; CDR3 protein: CASSFLAGDRGEQYF
clone size: once; V gene: TRBV12-3/TRBV12-4; J gene: TRBJ1-2; CDR3 protein: CASSVRQGFNYGYTF
clone size: few; V gene: TRBV5-1; J gene: TRBJ2-6; CDR3 protein: CASSLELGIGANVLTF
clone size: many; V gene: TRBV20-1; J gene: TRBJ1-2; CDR3 protein: CSALDSGYGYTF